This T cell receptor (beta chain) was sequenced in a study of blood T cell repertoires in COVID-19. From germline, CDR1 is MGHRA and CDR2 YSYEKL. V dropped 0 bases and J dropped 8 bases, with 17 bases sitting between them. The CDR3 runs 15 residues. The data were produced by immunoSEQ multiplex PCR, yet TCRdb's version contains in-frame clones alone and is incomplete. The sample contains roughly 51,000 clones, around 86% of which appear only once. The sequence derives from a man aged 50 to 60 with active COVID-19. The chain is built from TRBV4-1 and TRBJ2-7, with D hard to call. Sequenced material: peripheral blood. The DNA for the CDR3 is TGCGCCAGCAGCCAAGAACGGCTAGGAGTTGGCCAGCAGTACTTC. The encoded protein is CASSQERLGVGQQYF.